This entry concerns a single TCR beta chain. The data derive from a study of blood T cell repertoires in COVID-19. Overall study context: COVID-19 samples collected from the United States, Italy and Spain covered acute and convalescent phases. The analysed material was cDNA or gDNA that came from T cells, B-cell-depleted T cells, or PBMCs.

Sequencing was performed with immunoSEQ multiplex PCR; in TCRdb, only in-frame clones are kept and a portion is missing. The sample has 250,000 to 350,000 clones; about 90% are singletons. Residents of about 25 US areas, aged roughly 18 to 89 years, made up the participants. This clonotype originated in a woman in her late teens or twenties with acute COVID-19. Sequenced material: PBMCs or T cells enriched from blood (not recorded which).

CDR3 bases: TGTGCCAGCAGGCGGAACAGGGATTCGAACACTGAAGCTTTCTTT. This encodes CASRRNRDSNTEAFF. The chain recombines TRBV5-4 with TRBJ1-1; maybe TRBD1 (6 bases). The CDR3 totals 15 residues. Germline V lookup: CDR1 SGHNT, CDR2 YYREEE (reference sequence). V was cut by 5 bases and J by 1 base, with 15 bases left in between.